These T cell receptor beta chains were read from a single sample in a study of T and B cells in COVID-19 patients. TCRdb re-called the multiplex PCR reads through MiXCR, storing one row per CDR3 protein. The sample carries about 8,000 distinct CDR3 sequences, 26% recorded once. The sequencing sample was made of blood. Every receptor here comes from a human donor with active COVID-19. CDR3s include the opening cysteine and the closing phenylalanine or tryptophan. The D gene is left open where the match is weak. Clone size is shown for a subset of rows, as once, few, many or a class of expanded clone.

TRBV4-3	-	TRBD1	TRBJ2-1	TGCGCCAGCAGCCCCGAAGGGACAGGGGGCTACAATGAGCAGTTCTTC	CASSPEGTGGYNEQFF
TRBV6-1	-	-	TRBJ1-1	TGTGCCAGCAGAAGGAACTGGGACACTGAAGCTTTCTTT	CASRRNWDTEAFF
TRBV7-9	few	TRBD2	TRBJ2-5	TGTGCCAGCAGCCTAATCCAGCGGGGCGGGGAGACCCAGTACTTC	CASSLIQRGGETQYF
TRBV6-2/TRBV6-3	-	-	TRBJ2-7	TGTGCCAGCAGTCTGGCCCGGGGACGGTCGAGTTCCGACTACGAGCAGTACTTC	CASSLARGRSSSDYEQYF
TRBV20-1	-	TRBD2	TRBJ2-7	TGCAGTGCCAATAGGCCGGGACTAGCGGGGGGGCGTGTTTCCTACGAGCAGTACTTC	CSANRPGLAGGRVSYEQYF
TRBV12-3/TRBV12-4	-	-	TRBJ1-1	TGTGCCAGCGACGAACCGGGCACTGAAGCTTTCTTT	CASDEPGTEAFF
TRBV27	few	TRBD1	TRBJ2-1	TGTGCCAGCAGTTACAGGGGGAATGAGCAGTTCTTC	CASSYRGNEQFF
TRBV29-1	many	-	TRBJ1-1	TGCAGCGTTGAATCGGAGGGTTCTACTGAAGCTTTCTTT	CSVESEGSTEAFF
TRBV6-2/TRBV6-3	few	TRBD2	TRBJ2-7	TGTGCCAGCAGGCATCTTTTCGGGACTAGCGGGGTTGGTTCCGACGAGCAGTACTTC	CASRHLFGTSGVGSDEQYF
TRBV27	medium-sized	TRBD1	TRBJ1-4	TGTGCCAGCAGTATCAGGACAGGGTTGAAAAAACTGTTTTTT	CASSIRTGLKKLFF
TRBV11-1	-	-	TRBJ2-3	TGTGCCAGCAGCGAACCGTCGGGACCACTCACAGATACGCAGTATTTT	CASSEPSGPLTDTQYF
TRBV29-1	large	TRBD2	TRBJ2-1	TGCAGCGTTGTCCGCGGGACTAGCGGGTACAATGAGCAGTTCTTC	CSVVRGTSGYNEQFF
TRBV4-2	few	-	TRBJ2-1	TGTGCCAGCAGGACGGACTTGTACAATGAGCAGTTCTTC	CASRTDLYNEQFF
TRBV24-1	-	-	TRBJ2-3	TGTGCCACCAGTGATCCAACAGATACGCAGTATTTT	CATSDPTDTQYF
TRBV27	-	-	TRBJ1-5	-	CASSSGANVLTFGAGNQPQHF
TRBV4-1	-	-	TRBJ2-3	TGCGCCAGCAGCCAAGATATAGGGGGGGGGGCAGATACGCAGTATTTT	CASSQDIGGGADTQYF
TRBV13	-	-	TRBJ2-5	TGTGCCAGCAGCCAAGAATCAGGGTGGGAGACCCAGTACTTC	CASSQESGWETQYF
TRBV27	medium-sized	TRBD2	TRBJ2-1	TGTGCCAGCACCCCAACCGGGACTAGCGGGAGCAATGAGCAGTTCTTC	CASTPTGTSGSNEQFF
TRBV5-8	few	-	TRBJ1-4	TGTGCCAGCAGCTTGGCCCGGGGCCCTCAAGGGGAAAAACTGTTTTTT	CASSLARGPQGEKLFF
TRBV20-1	-	-	TRBJ2-5	TGCAGTGCTCGCACAGGGAGTGCGAAGACCCAGTACTTC	CSARTGSAKTQYF
TRBV6-5	medium-sized	-	TRBJ2-3	TGTGCCAGCAGTTACTCTGCCCAGCTGGATACGCAGTATTTT	CASSYSAQLDTQYF
TRBV11-1	-	-	TRBJ2-7	TGTGCCAGCAGCAAATACGAGCAGTACTTC	CASSKYEQYF
TRBV5-1	-	TRBD1	TRBJ1-2	TGCGCCAGCAGCTCCAGTCTCCAGGGGGCGAATGGCTACACCTTC	CASSSSLQGANGYTF
TRBV27	few	-	TRBJ1-2	TGTGCCAGCAGTCGTCAGGGGATGGATGGCTACACCTTC	CASSRQGMDGYTF
TRBV15	medium-sized	-	TRBJ2-3	TGTGCCACCAGCAGCTCACTCCCCAAGCGAGATACGCAGTATTTT	CATSSSLPKRDTQYF
TRBV6-4	many	-	TRBJ2-1	TGTGCCAGCAGTGACAACAATCACAATGAGCAGTTCTTC	CASSDNNHNEQFF
TRBV5-1	-	TRBD2	TRBJ2-7	TGCGCCAGCAGCTTTGACGGCGGGAGAGAGCAGTACTTC	CASSFDGGREQYF
TRBV7-2	-	-	TRBJ2-1	TGTGCCAGCAGCTTAGGGGTCGGTAGTTACAATGAGCAGTTCTTC	CASSLGVGSYNEQFF
TRBV6-6	medium-sized	-	TRBJ2-7	TGTGCCAGCAGTATGACGGGTACCTACGAGCAGTACTTC	CASSMTGTYEQYF
TRBV27	-	TRBD2	TRBJ2-5	TGTGCCAGCACCCCAGGGACTAGCGGGAGTAGGGAGACCCAGTACTTC	CASTPGTSGSRETQYF
TRBV6-5	medium-sized	-	TRBJ2-3	TGTGCCAGCAGTTACTCTAGGGGCACAGATACGCAGTATTTT	CASSYSRGTDTQYF
TRBV5-1	few	-	TRBJ2-1	TGCGCCAGCAGCTTGGGTGGAAATCCCCCTACCAATGAGCAGTTCTTC	CASSLGGNPPTNEQFF